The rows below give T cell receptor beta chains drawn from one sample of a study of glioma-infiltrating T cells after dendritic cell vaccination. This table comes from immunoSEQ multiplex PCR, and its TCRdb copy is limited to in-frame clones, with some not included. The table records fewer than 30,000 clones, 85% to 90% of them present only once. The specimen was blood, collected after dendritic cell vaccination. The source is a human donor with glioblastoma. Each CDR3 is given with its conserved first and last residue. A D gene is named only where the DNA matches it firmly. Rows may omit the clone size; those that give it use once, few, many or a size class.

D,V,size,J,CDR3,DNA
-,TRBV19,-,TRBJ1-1,CASRDGILTGGGGNTEAFF,TGTGCCAGTAGGGACGGTATCCTGACTGGGGGGGGCGGAAACACTGAAGCTTTCTTT
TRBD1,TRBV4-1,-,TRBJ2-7,CASSQGRDRSYYEQYF,TGCGCCAGCAGCCAAGGCCGGGACAGGAGCTACTACGAGCAGTACTTC
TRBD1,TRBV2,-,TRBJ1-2,CASLLTGPLGYTF,TGTGCCAGCCTTCTGACAGGGCCTCTCGGCTACACCTTC
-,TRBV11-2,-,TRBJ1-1,CASSLAFRGVAIEAFF,TGTGCCAGCAGCTTAGCATTCCGGGGGGTAGCGATTGAAGCTTTCTTT
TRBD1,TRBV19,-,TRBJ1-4,CASSLPTGGREKLFF,TGTGCCAGTAGTCTCCCGACAGGGGGGCGAGAAAAACTGTTTTTT
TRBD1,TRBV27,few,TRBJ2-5,CASRGTVLEETQYF,TGTGCCTCCCGAGGGACAGTGTTGGAAGAGACCCAGTACTTC
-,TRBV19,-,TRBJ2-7,CASSARRDIFYEQYF,TGTGCCAGTAGTGCCCGCCGGGACATTTTCTACGAGCAGTACTTC
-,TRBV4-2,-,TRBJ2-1,CASSQVVDSGWEFF,TGTGCCAGCAGCCAAGTTGTGGACAGCGGATGGGAGTTCTTC
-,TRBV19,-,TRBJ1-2,CATNAGRIPMGYTF,TGTGCCACTAACGCGGGACGAATCCCTATGGGCTACACCTTC
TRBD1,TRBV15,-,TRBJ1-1,CATSSRQGLTEAFF,TGTGCCACCAGCAGCCGACAGGGGTTGACTGAAGCTTTCTTT
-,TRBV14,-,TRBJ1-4,CASSQYTREKLFF,TGTGCCAGCAGCCAATATACTCGTGAAAAACTGTTTTTT
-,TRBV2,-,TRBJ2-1,CASSTGSPQYNEQFF,TGTGCCAGCAGTACAGGGAGTCCACAGTACAATGAGCAGTTCTTC
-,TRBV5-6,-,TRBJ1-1,CASSLVTVMNTEAFF,TGTGCCAGCAGCTTGGTAACAGTCATGAACACTGAAGCTTTCTTT
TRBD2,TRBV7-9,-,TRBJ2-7,CASSLSGDLYEQYF,TGTGCCAGCAGCCTTAGCGGGGACCTATACGAGCAGTACTTC
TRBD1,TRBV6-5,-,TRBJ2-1,CASRRTGGNLNEQFF,TGTGCCAGCAGAAGGACAGGGGGGAATCTCAATGAGCAGTTCTTC
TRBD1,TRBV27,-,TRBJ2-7,CASRYRDRSSYEQYF,TGTGCCAGCAGATACCGGGACAGGAGCTCCTACGAGCAGTACTTC
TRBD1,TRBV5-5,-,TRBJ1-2,CASSQEGGQGLNYGYTF,TGTGCCAGCAGCCAAGAAGGGGGACAGGGACTTAACTATGGCTACACCTTC